These T cell receptor beta chains were read from a single sample in a study of blood T cell repertoires in COVID-19. The protocol was immunoSEQ multiplex PCR, while the TCRdb copy is restricted to in-frame clones and leaves out a portion. Found here are 150,000 to 200,000 clones, 88% of them singletons; the top ten hold around 4.8%. Specimen: peripheral blood. The receptor set was obtained from a human donor in a cohort sampled during active COVID-19. Both conserved end residues are part of each CDR3. A D gene is named only where the DNA matches it firmly. Where a row states a size, it is once, few, many or the class of an expanded clone; other rows omit it.

j_gene: TRBJ1-5; abundance: .; d_gene: TRBD1; v_gene: TRBV7-9; CDR3nt: TGTGCCAGCAGCTTGGGGACAGGGGCCCATCAGCCCCAGCATTTT; CDR3aa: CASSLGTGAHQPQHF
j_gene: TRBJ1-1; abundance: .; d_gene: .; v_gene: TRBV6-2/TRBV6-3; CDR3nt: TGTGCCAGCAGTTACTCGATTCGATGGCCAAATGAAGCTTTCTTT; CDR3aa: CASSYSIRWPNEAFF
j_gene: TRBJ1-6; abundance: once; d_gene: TRBD1; v_gene: TRBV27; CDR3nt: TGTGCCAGCAGCACAGGGGAGATATGGTCACCCCTCCACTTT; CDR3aa: CASSTGEIWSPLHF
j_gene: TRBJ2-5; abundance: .; d_gene: TRBD2; v_gene: TRBV27; CDR3nt: TGTGCCAGCAGAGTACTAGGACTAGCGGGAGAAGAATACCAAGAGACCCAGTACTTC; CDR3aa: CASRVLGLAGEEYQETQYF
j_gene: TRBJ2-1; abundance: .; d_gene: TRBD1; v_gene: TRBV27; CDR3nt: TGTGCCAGCAGTTTCACAGGGGCTATTCCCAATGAGCAGTTCTTC; CDR3aa: CASSFTGAIPNEQFF
j_gene: TRBJ2-7; abundance: .; d_gene: TRBD2; v_gene: TRBV5-1; CDR3nt: TGCGCCAGCAGTACAACTAGCGGGGGTACCTACGAGCAGTACTTC; CDR3aa: CASSTTSGGTYEQYF
j_gene: TRBJ2-7; abundance: .; d_gene: .; v_gene: TRBV30; CDR3nt: TGTGCCTGGGCCGGACGTGTTAGCGTGGAGCAGTACTTC; CDR3aa: CAWAGRVSVEQYF
j_gene: TRBJ2-7; abundance: .; d_gene: .; v_gene: TRBV25-1; CDR3nt: TGTGCCAGCAGATCCCAGGGATCCTACGAGCAGTACTTC; CDR3aa: CASRSQGSYEQYF
j_gene: TRBJ2-7; abundance: few; d_gene: TRBD1; v_gene: TRBV5-4; CDR3nt: TGTGCCAGCAGCCAGGACAGGGTGTCCTACGAGCAGTACTTC; CDR3aa: CASSQDRVSYEQYF
j_gene: TRBJ2-3; abundance: .; d_gene: TRBD1; v_gene: TRBV7-6; CDR3nt: TGTGCCAGCAGCCGGAGACAGGGTACTAGCACAGATACGCAGTATTTT; CDR3aa: CASSRRQGTSTDTQYF
j_gene: TRBJ2-7; abundance: .; d_gene: TRBD2; v_gene: TRBV7-9; CDR3nt: TGTGCCAGCAGCTTAGCGGGGGGGGAGCAGTACTTC; CDR3aa: CASSLAGGEQYF
j_gene: TRBJ2-7; abundance: .; d_gene: .; v_gene: TRBV5-6; CDR3nt: TGTGCCAGCCGATACAGGAGATCCTACGAGCAGTACTTC; CDR3aa: CASRYRRSYEQYF